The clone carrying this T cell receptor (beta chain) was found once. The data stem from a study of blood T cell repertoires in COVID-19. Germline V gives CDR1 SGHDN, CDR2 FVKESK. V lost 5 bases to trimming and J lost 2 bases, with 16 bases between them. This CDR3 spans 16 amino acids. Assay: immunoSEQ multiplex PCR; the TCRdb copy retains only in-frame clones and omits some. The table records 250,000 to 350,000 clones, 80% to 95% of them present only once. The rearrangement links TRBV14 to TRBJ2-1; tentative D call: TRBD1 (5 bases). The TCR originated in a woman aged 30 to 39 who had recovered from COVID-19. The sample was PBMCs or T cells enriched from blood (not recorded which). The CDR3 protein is CASSGRQGHPYNEQFF. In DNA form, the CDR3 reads TGTGCCAGCAGCGGCCGCCAGGGTCATCCCTACAATGAGCAGTTCTTC. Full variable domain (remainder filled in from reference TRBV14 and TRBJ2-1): EAGVTQFPSHSVIEKGQTVTLRCDPISGHDNLYWYRRVMGKEIKFLLHFVKESKQDESGMPNNRFLAERTGGTYSTLKVQPAELEDSGVYFCASSGRQGHPYNEQFFGPGTRLTVL.